The present T cell receptor (beta chain) was sequenced within a study of T cells after yellow fever vaccination. Points from the study as a whole: When the response was secondary, it was weaker but reached its peak faster, day 5 versus 15.

Template-switching 5'RACE yielded the TCR cDNA; a universal primer site and UMIs were added in the process. TCRdb passed the 5' RACE reads through MiXCR, listing each CDR3 protein once. The sample records roughly 310,000 distinct CDR3 sequences, over 8% being singletons. This clonotype was seen more than once but under ten times. Antigen: not known. Per the germline V gene, CDR1 is DFQATT and CDR2 is SNEGSKA (reference sequence). With 0 bases removed from V and 6 bases from J, the gap between germline ends came to 9 bases. The CDR3 runs to 14 residues. This sequence was found in a man aged 18 to 30 who received the YFV17D yellow fever vaccine. The sample consisted of PBMCs, taken on the day of the first yellow fever vaccination. This chain uses TRBV20-1 with TRBJ1-6; D might be TRBD1 (6 bases). This CDR3 is CSARDGRGNSPLHF. The CDR3 DNA sequence: TGCAGTGCTAGAGATGGCAGGGGTAATTCACCCCTCCACTTT.